The entry below gives a single T cell receptor (beta chain) sequence along with its context. What it binds is unknown. This CDR3 is 16 amino acids long. V was cut by 5 bases and J by 0 bases, with 17 bases left in between. CDR1 MNHEY and CDR2 SMNVEV come from the germline V gene (reference sequence). PCR used 60 Vbeta primers and 13 Jbeta primers. Method: immunoSEQ multiplex PCR; TCRdb's copy keeps in-frame clones and lacks some. The top ten clones hold approximately 1.8% of a sample with over 150,000 clones, roughly 80% of them seen once. The data originate from a study of cytomegalovirus exposure and HLA in healthy donors. Study-level information: Previous work identified around 120 million unique TCR beta sequences from 150 million to 200 million T cells.

Broader study findings: The study flagged fewer than 200 TCR beta chains as cytomegalovirus-associated. About 87% or about 30% of the time was how often most TCR beta V segments were productive, according to an earlier analysis.

The V and J genes are TRBV27 and TRBJ2-7, with D possibly TRBD1 on 8 matching bases. The sequencing input was PBMCs. This sequence was found in a human donor in good health. The CDR3 nucleotides are TGTGCCAGCAGTACTACAGGGGGGGATAGCTCCTACGAGCAGTACTTC. This gives the protein CASSTTGGDSSYEQYF.